A single T cell receptor beta chain is shown here with its context. The antigen is not known. V was trimmed by 0 bases and J by 4 bases, leaving 9 bases between them. CDR1 SGHTA and CDR2 FQGNSA come from the germline V gene. There are 14 residues in the CDR3. Researchers ran the PCR with 60 Vbeta and 13 Jbeta primers. Using immunoSEQ multiplex PCR, the repertoire was profiled, and TCRdb retains in-frame clones only, with some absent. The table has about 65,000 clones, roughly 75% seen once; the top ten hold approximately 4.3%. The sample is drawn from a study of cytomegalovirus exposure and HLA in healthy donors. Study outcomes and limitations: Investigators reported approximately 170 TCR beta chains as tied to cytomegalovirus.

This TCR derives from a woman aged 25 to 39 in good health and CMV-seronegative. Material for sequencing was PBMCs. The genes are TRBV7-2 and TRBJ1-1; D call uncertain. The CDR3 DNA sequence: TGTGCCAGCAGCTTAGCGCGGGGTGGCACTGAAGCTTTCTTT. Its translation is CASSLARGGTEAFF.